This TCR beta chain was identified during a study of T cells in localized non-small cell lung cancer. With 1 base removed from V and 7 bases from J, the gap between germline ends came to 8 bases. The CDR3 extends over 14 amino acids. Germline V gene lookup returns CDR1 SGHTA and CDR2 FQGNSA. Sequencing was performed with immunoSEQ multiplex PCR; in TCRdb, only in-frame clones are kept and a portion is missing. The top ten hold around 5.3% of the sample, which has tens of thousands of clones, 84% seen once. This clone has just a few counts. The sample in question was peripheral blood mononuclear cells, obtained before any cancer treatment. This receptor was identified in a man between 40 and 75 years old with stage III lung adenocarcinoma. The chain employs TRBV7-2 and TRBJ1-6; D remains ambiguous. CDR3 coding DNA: TGTGCCAGCAGCTTAGGGATTCAGAATTCACCCCTCCACTTT. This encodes CASSLGIQNSPLHF.